This is a list of T cell receptor beta chains from one sample in a study of identical twins. One entry per CDR3 protein results from TCRdb running MiXCR on the 5' RACE reads. The sample records approximately 350,000 distinct CDR3 sequences, 9% to 15% being singletons. The same sample was also studied in work on yellow fever vaccine responses in identical twins.

The sample taken for sequencing was CD8+ T cells sorted from blood. Receptor source: a woman younger than 30 in good health. The CDR3 runs from the conserved cysteine through the conserved F or W. D genes are given only for firm matches. The size entry is marked missing in some rows and otherwise reads once, few, many or a size class.

>few|TRBV28|.|TRBJ2-5
TGTGCCAGCAGCCCAGGGGCTCTGGGTAATGGAGAGACCCAGTACTTC
CASSPGALGNGETQYF
>few|TRBV4-2|TRBD1|TRBJ2-3
TGTGCCAGCAGCCAAGAGGCGGGACAGGACCCCTTTGGAGATACGCAGTATTTT
CASSQEAGQDPFGDTQYF
>few|TRBV7-8|.|TRBJ2-1
TGTGCCAGCAGCTCTCGGGGCGGGGCAGGAGGGGGCAATGAGCAGTTCTTC
CASSSRGGAGGGNEQFF
>few|TRBV27|TRBD2|TRBJ2-3
TGTGCCAGCAGCTCGCATAGGACTAGCGACACAGATACGCAGTATTTT
CASSSHRTSDTDTQYF
>few|TRBV7-9|.|TRBJ1-1
TGTGCCAGCAGCCATTCGGGGACCGAAGCTTTCTTT
CASSHSGTEAFF
>few|TRBV15|.|TRBJ2-5
TGTGCCACCAGCAGAGATAGAACAGGAGGGGAGACCCAGTACTTC
CATSRDRTGGETQYF
>few|TRBV2|TRBD1|TRBJ2-1
TGTGCCAGCAGTGAAATCCCCGCAGGGGGAACATACAATGAGCAGTTCTTC
CASSEIPAGGTYNEQFF
>.|TRBV4-1|.|TRBJ1-2
TGCGCCAGCAGCCAAGATAATAGCAGAGGTCCCGGAGGGGGCTACACCTTC
CASSQDNSRGPGGGYTF
>few|TRBV12-3/TRBV12-4|.|TRBJ1-1
TGTGCCAGCAGTTTTGGTTTGGAGGTGAACACTGAAGCTTTCTTT
CASSFGLEVNTEAFF
>.|TRBV28|.|TRBJ2-7
TGTGCCAGCAGTTTTCCTTCCTACGAGCAGTACTTC
CASSFPSYEQYF
>.|TRBV20-1|.|TRBJ1-4
TGCAGTGCTAGAGAACTCTTAACGGGGTATGATAATGAAAAACTGTTTTTT
CSARELLTGYDNEKLFF
>.|TRBV6-1|TRBD2|TRBJ2-2
TGTGCCAGCAGTGTAGCGGGAGACACCGGGGAGCTGTTTTTT
CASSVAGDTGELFF
>.|TRBV2|TRBD2|TRBJ2-1
TGTGCCAGCAGGAGCGGGGGCCGGTCCTACAATGAGCAGTTCTTC
CASRSGGRSYNEQFF
>.|TRBV9|.|TRBJ2-1
TGTGCCAGCAGCGATGCGACAGCCAATGAGCAGTTCTTC
CASSDATANEQFF
>few|TRBV2|TRBD1|TRBJ2-3
TGTGCCAGCAGCCTAAGCGGGACAGGGACCACAGATACGCAGTATTTT
CASSLSGTGTTDTQYF
>few|TRBV9|TRBD1|TRBJ1-2
TGTGCCAGCAGCGTAGGGGGACAGGGGAACTATGGCTACACCTTC
CASSVGGQGNYGYTF
>.|TRBV24-1|TRBD2|TRBJ2-3
TGTGCCACCAAGACTAGCGGCACAGATACGCAGTATTTT
CATKTSGTDTQYF
>few|TRBV6-1|.|TRBJ1-2
TGTGCCAGCAGGGACGGGACGGATTATGGCTACACCTTC
CASRDGTDYGYTF
>.|TRBV3-1|.|TRBJ1-2
TGTGCCAGCAGCCCGGACGCTAACTATGGCTACACCTTC
CASSPDANYGYTF
>.|TRBV28|.|TRBJ2-5
TGTGCCAGCAGACCCGAAGGCTGGGGGACCCAGTACTTC
CASRPEGWGTQYF
>.|TRBV13|TRBD2|TRBJ2-3
TGTGCCAGCAGCTTGGATCCGGGGACTAGCGAGAGAGGCACAGATACGCAGTATTTT
CASSLDPGTSERGTDTQYF
>.|TRBV7-9|TRBD2|TRBJ2-1
TGTGCCAGCAGCTTTCTAGCGGGAGGGCGTGGTGAGCAGTTCTTC
CASSFLAGGRGEQFF
>many|TRBV7-9|TRBD2|TRBJ2-7
TGTGCCAGCAGCTTAGTCACGCGGGAGCTATCCTACGAGCAGTACTTC
CASSLVTRELSYEQYF
>many|TRBV5-1|.|TRBJ2-3
TGCGCCAGCAGCCCAACGGTCGGGGGCACAGATACGCAGTATTTT
CASSPTVGGTDTQYF
>few|TRBV4-1|TRBD1|TRBJ2-2
TGCGCCAGCAGCCAGGGGACAGGGGCCCGGGGGGAGCTGTTTTTT
CASSQGTGARGELFF
>many|TRBV29-1|.|TRBJ1-1
TGCAGCGTTGAAGGTCACAGACAGAACACTGAAGCTTTCTTT
CSVEGHRQNTEAFF
>many|TRBV4-1|TRBD2|TRBJ2-1
TGCGCCAGCAGCATGGGACTAGCGGGAGGGCCACAGTTCTTC
CASSMGLAGGPQFF
>few|TRBV10-3|.|TRBJ2-2
TGTGCCATCAGTGAGTCTGGGCAGTACGCGAACACCGGGGAGCTGTTTTTT
CAISESGQYANTGELFF
>.|TRBV25-1|TRBD2|TRBJ2-7
TGTGCCGCTTCCTTAGCGGGGTCCTACGAGCAGTACTTC
CAASLAGSYEQYF
>many|TRBV7-7|.|TRBJ2-5
TGTGCCAGCAGCGGGACCCCAACTAGTTTGGAGACCCAGTACTTC
CASSGTPTSLETQYF
>.|TRBV3-1|.|TRBJ2-7
TGTGCCAGCAGCCAAGAGCCTTCTTTTACCCACGAGCAGTACTTC
CASSQEPSFTHEQYF
>.|TRBV20-1|TRBD2|TRBJ2-3
TGCAGTGCTCCCGGACTAGCGGGAGATTCAGATACGCAGTATTTT
CSAPGLAGDSDTQYF
>.|TRBV12-3/TRBV12-4|.|TRBJ1-2
TGTGCCAGCTCGTCGGGGAACGGCTACACCTTC
CASSSGNGYTF
>.|TRBV12-3/TRBV12-4|TRBD1|TRBJ2-2
TGTGCCAGCAGTCATCATTCAGGGGGCACCGGGGAGCTGTTTTTT
CASSHHSGGTGELFF
>few|TRBV4-1|.|TRBJ2-1
TGCGCCAGCAGCCAGGACACTCCCCCCTACAATGAGCAGTTCTTC
CASSQDTPPYNEQFF
>.|TRBV2|.|TRBJ1-1
TGTGCCACCCAAACAGGGAACACTGAAGCTTTCTTT
CATQTGNTEAFF
>.|TRBV4-1|.|TRBJ2-1
TGCGCCAGCAGCCAAACAGATGAGCAGTTCTTC
CASSQTDEQFF
>few|TRBV10-3|.|TRBJ2-3
TGTTCAACTACTGGGGATACTAGCACAGATACGCAGTATTTT
CSTTGDTSTDTQYF
>many|TRBV4-1|.|TRBJ2-3
TGCGCCAGCAGCCAATTTAACACAGATACGCAGTATTTT
CASSQFNTDTQYF